Sequencing of this TCR beta chain was carried out in a study of human T cells and chemical hapten exposure. Study-level information: Per-sample TCR yield variation was attributed mainly to small pooled library volume differences. Study-wide findings and caveats: TCRs above 1 in 1000 frequency did not change with DPC sensitization. Expanded TCR counts at PT1 went up together with patch test score, a positive correlation.

In TCRdb, the RACE reads were re-called with MiXCR into one record per CDR3 protein. The table has 75,000 to 100,000 distinct CDR3 sequences, about 9% seen once. The time point was: patch test 2, 6 weeks after DPC sensitization. Treatment reported: therapeutic diphenylcyclopropenone sensitization with weekly scalp DPC. Each patch test followed a blood draw. Germline V gives CDR1 MNHNY, CDR2 SVGAGI (reference sequence). The CDR3 has 13 residues. V was shortened by 8 bases and J by 0 bases, with 11 bases between the two germline ends. On this clonotype itself: No antigen is known for it.

Specimen: whole blood, collected in connection with sensitization to the hapten diphenylcyclopropenone (DPC). This TCR was sampled from a woman between 35 and 50 years old with alopecia areata. Some clones in this sample may be carry-over from other donors' samples. V usage is TRBV6-6 and J usage is TRBJ2-7; D may be TRBD2 (5 bases). The CDR3 region has the DNA TGTGCCAGCTACGGGGAGAGCTCCTACGAGCAGTACTTC. It encodes CASYGESSYEQYF.